What follows describes a single TCR beta chain. This sample is drawn from a study of CD8 T cells in Susac syndrome. The CDR3 loop spans 19 amino acids. V gave up 2 bases and J gave up 0 bases, with 20 bases separating them. The germline CDR1 and CDR2 sequences are SNHLY and FYNNEI. The authors reverse transcribed roughly 0.5 to 1 ug RNA with random hexamers. The method of amplification for TCR beta CDR3 was immunoSEQ multiplex PCR, covering 54 Vbeta and 13 Jbeta. In TCRdb, the immunoSEQ multiplex PCR reads were re-called with MiXCR into one record per CDR3 protein. Here the sample spans around 70,000 distinct CDR3 sequences, around 96% being singletons. The patients who served as multiple sclerosis controls were treatment-naive and had stable or active relapsing-remitting disease that fulfilled the revised McDonald criteria. FACS was used to enrich TEMRA cells, whereas the CD8+ and CD4+ T cells were obtained by negative isolation.

The chain carries TRBV2 and TRBJ2-4; D unclear. This receptor was taken from a human donor with multiple sclerosis. The sequencing input was CD8+ T cells from PBMCs. CDR3 coding DNA: TGTGCCAGCAGTGAAATCCTTCCTGTCTCGCCCATAGCCAAAAACATTCAGTACTTC. It translates to CASSEILPVSPIAKNIQYF.